One sample yielded the 2 T cell receptor beta chains listed below, sequenced in a study of blood T cell repertoires in COVID-19. Assay used: immunoSEQ multiplex PCR; TCRdb lists only in-frame clones, some missing. The sample has 99,000 or so clones; over 75% are singletons. The sequenced sample was peripheral blood. The receptor source for this set is a middle-aged man with acute or convalescent COVID-19.

This clone came up once. V and J are TRBV14 and TRBJ1-1; 8 bases are shared with TRBD1. Germline-derived CDR1 and CDR2 are SGHDN and FVKESK. The trim removed 5 bases at V and 4 bases at J, leaving 6 bases unmatched. CDR3 length equals 14 residues. CDR3 DNA sequence: TGTGCCAGCAGCGACAGGGGTGACAGCACTGAAGCTTTCTTT. This translates into CASSDRGDSTEAFF.

This clone is a singleton in its sample. The V call is TRBV27, the J call TRBJ1-6; 7 bases match TRBD1. The CDR3 runs 14 residues. With 4 bases clipped from V and 8 bases from J, the junction kept 5 bases outside the gene matches. Per the germline V gene, CDR1 is MNHEY and CDR2 is SMNVEV (reference sequence). This chain's CDR3 is CASSWGQFDSPLHF. The DNA of the CDR3 is TGTGCCAGCAGTTGGGGACAGTTTGATTCACCCCTCCACTTT.